The rows below give T cell receptor beta chains drawn from one sample of a study of metastatic and nonmetastatic thyroid tumors. Using MiXCR, TCRdb reanalyzed the PCR reads. The table shows 35,000 to 55,000 clones, with about 25% occurring only once. Material for sequencing was blood. Source of these receptors: a male donor with papillary thyroid cancer or a benign thyroid nodule (not recorded which). Some clones in this sample may be carry-over from other donors' samples. Each CDR3 is given with its conserved first and last residue. A D gene is named only where the DNA matches it firmly. The size field is filled for only some rows; it gives once, few, many or a size class.

CDR3nt: TGCAGCCTTGATGAGTCCGGATCCTACGAGCAGTACTTC
CDR3aa: CSLDESGSYEQYF
v_gene: TRBV29-1
abundance: -
j_gene: TRBJ2-7
d_gene: -

CDR3nt: TGCAGTGCTAGATACAGGGGTAACGAGCAGTACTTC
CDR3aa: CSARYRGNEQYF
v_gene: TRBV20-1
abundance: -
j_gene: TRBJ2-7
d_gene: TRBD1

CDR3nt: TGTGCCAGCAGTTACCGAGGGTTTTCTGAAGCTTTCTTT
CDR3aa: CASSYRGFSEAFF
v_gene: TRBV6-2/TRBV6-3
abundance: many
j_gene: TRBJ1-1
d_gene: -

CDR3nt: TGTGCCAGCAGCTCTAGACTAGCGGGAGAGAGGAATGAGCAGTTCTTC
CDR3aa: CASSSRLAGERNEQFF
v_gene: TRBV11-2
abundance: once
j_gene: TRBJ2-1
d_gene: TRBD2

CDR3nt: TGTGCCAGCAGACCAGCTAACAGGGGCGTCACCTACGAGCAGTACTTC
CDR3aa: CASRPANRGVTYEQYF
v_gene: TRBV28
abundance: many
j_gene: TRBJ2-7
d_gene: TRBD1

CDR3nt: TGTGCCAGCAGCCAAGGGCGACTAGCGGGAGGGTCGGGAGAGACCCAGTACTTC
CDR3aa: CASSQGRLAGGSGETQYF
v_gene: TRBV7-8
abundance: many
j_gene: TRBJ2-5
d_gene: TRBD2

CDR3nt: TGTGCCAGTAGTATAGCGCAACAGGGGGCAGGTGGCTACACCTTC
CDR3aa: CASSIAQQGAGGYTF
v_gene: TRBV19
abundance: many
j_gene: TRBJ1-2
d_gene: TRBD1

CDR3nt: TGCAGTGCTAGAACCGCCGGACTAGCGGGAGGAACGGGCCAAGAGACCCAGTACTTC
CDR3aa: CSARTAGLAGGTGQETQYF
v_gene: TRBV20-1
abundance: many
j_gene: TRBJ2-5
d_gene: TRBD2

CDR3nt: TGTGCCAGCAGCCGTTTACAGGGGGCGGAGGGAAATGGCTACACCTTC
CDR3aa: CASSRLQGAEGNGYTF
v_gene: TRBV5-4
abundance: many
j_gene: TRBJ1-2
d_gene: TRBD1

CDR3nt: TGCGCCAGCAGGAGGGGACAGGGGGTCTACGAGCAGTACTTC
CDR3aa: CASRRGQGVYEQYF
v_gene: TRBV10-2
abundance: few
j_gene: TRBJ2-7
d_gene: TRBD1

CDR3nt: TGCGCCAGCAGCCAAGCGGACAGGGGTAGCTATGGCTACACCTTC
CDR3aa: CASSQADRGSYGYTF
v_gene: TRBV4-1
abundance: many
j_gene: TRBJ1-2
d_gene: TRBD1

CDR3nt: TGTGCCAGTAGTAATTTGGGGTCCTCGGTTAGCAATCAGCCCCAGCATTTT
CDR3aa: CASSNLGSSVSNQPQHF
v_gene: TRBV19
abundance: many
j_gene: TRBJ1-5
d_gene: -

CDR3nt: TGTGCCAGCAGTTGGACAGGTAGGGAGGTCGGCGAGCAGTACTTC
CDR3aa: CASSWTGREVGEQYF
v_gene: TRBV2
abundance: -
j_gene: TRBJ2-7
d_gene: -

CDR3nt: TGTGCCAGTTCCGTGACACCGTTAGCAGGAAACACCATATATTTT
CDR3aa: CASSVTPLAGNTIYF
v_gene: TRBV2
abundance: few
j_gene: TRBJ1-3
d_gene: -

CDR3nt: TGTGCCAGCAGCCCGACAGGGTCACCCTACGAGCAGTACTTC
CDR3aa: CASSPTGSPYEQYF
v_gene: TRBV7-2
abundance: few
j_gene: TRBJ2-7
d_gene: TRBD1

CDR3nt: TGTGCCAGCAGTGCACAGGGATATAGCAATCAGCCCCAGCATTTT
CDR3aa: CASSAQGYSNQPQHF
v_gene: TRBV2
abundance: many
j_gene: TRBJ1-5
d_gene: -

CDR3nt: TGCGCCAGCAGCTTGGGACAGTACAATGAGCAGTTCTTC
CDR3aa: CASSLGQYNEQFF
v_gene: TRBV5-1
abundance: many
j_gene: TRBJ2-1
d_gene: -

CDR3nt: TGTGCCAGCAGCGTAGATCTTGGCGGGATTGAGACCCAGTACTTC
CDR3aa: CASSVDLGGIETQYF
v_gene: TRBV9
abundance: many
j_gene: TRBJ2-5
d_gene: -

CDR3nt: TGTGCCAGCAAGGTCCAGGGCGGCAATCAGCCCCAGCATTTT
CDR3aa: CASKVQGGNQPQHF
v_gene: TRBV6-1
abundance: few
j_gene: TRBJ1-5
d_gene: -

CDR3nt: TGTGCCAGCAGCTGGGACGCTTCCTACGAGCAGTACTTC
CDR3aa: CASSWDASYEQYF
v_gene: TRBV27
abundance: -
j_gene: TRBJ2-7
d_gene: -

CDR3nt: TGCGCCAGCAGCCAAGAAGGGACTAGCGGGAGTTGGGAGCAGTACTTC
CDR3aa: CASSQEGTSGSWEQYF
v_gene: TRBV4-1
abundance: -
j_gene: TRBJ2-7
d_gene: TRBD2

CDR3nt: TGCAGCCTTGGGCGGGCCCCTTTCTACAATGAGCAGTTCTTC
CDR3aa: CSLGRAPFYNEQFF
v_gene: TRBV29-1
abundance: -
j_gene: TRBJ2-1
d_gene: -

CDR3nt: TGTGCCAGCAGTTACGCGGACAATGAGCAGTTCTTC
CDR3aa: CASSYADNEQFF
v_gene: TRBV6-6
abundance: few
j_gene: TRBJ2-1
d_gene: -

CDR3nt: TGTGCCAGCAGTTTATCCGACCTTTACGGAGTCGTGGGCTACACCTTC
CDR3aa: CASSLSDLYGVVGYTF
v_gene: TRBV27
abundance: few
j_gene: TRBJ1-2
d_gene: -

CDR3nt: TGTGCCAGCAGCCCCAGGACAACCTGGGGGCAGTACTTC
CDR3aa: CASSPRTTWGQYF
v_gene: TRBV28
abundance: medium-sized
j_gene: TRBJ2-7
d_gene: -

CDR3nt: TGTGCCAGCAGGGGGACAGCCTACGAGCAGTACTTC
CDR3aa: CASRGTAYEQYF
v_gene: TRBV7-2
abundance: few
j_gene: TRBJ2-7
d_gene: TRBD1

CDR3nt: TGTGCCATCAGTGGCCAGGGGGAATATGGCTACACCTTC
CDR3aa: CAISGQGEYGYTF
v_gene: TRBV10-3
abundance: -
j_gene: TRBJ1-2
d_gene: TRBD1

CDR3nt: TGCAGTGCTAGAGACAGCTACGGGGGAAACACCATATATTTT
CDR3aa: CSARDSYGGNTIYF
v_gene: TRBV20-1
abundance: many
j_gene: TRBJ1-3
d_gene: -

CDR3nt: TGTGCCAGCTCCCTCTATAGGGCAGGGGTAGGCATTCAGTACTTC
CDR3aa: CASSLYRAGVGIQYF
v_gene: TRBV18
abundance: many
j_gene: TRBJ2-4
d_gene: -

CDR3nt: TGTGCCAGCAGTGAAGCGGGAGGTATCTCCTACGAGCAGTACTTC
CDR3aa: CASSEAGGISYEQYF
v_gene: TRBV28
abundance: many
j_gene: TRBJ2-7
d_gene: TRBD2